The 21 T cell receptor beta chains listed next were all sequenced from one sample in a study of shared clonotypes between healthy human individuals. Terminally differentiated effector memory CD45RA+ cells were excluded by CCR7 positive selection of CD45RO-negative cells. TCRdb's table, derived via immunoSEQ multiplex PCR, lists solely in-frame clones and lacks some. Seen here are some 2 million clones, about 95% observed once, and the top ten hold 1% to 1.5%. The specimen was naive CD8+ T cells sorted from blood. These TCRs come from a man between 18 and 35 years old in good health.

The chain has TRBV28 and TRBJ1-1; D not resolved. The CDR3 length is 16 residues. CDR1 and CDR2 from the germline V gene are MDHEN and SYDVKM. Trimming cost V 6 bases and J 2 bases, with 19 bases left between them. The CDR3: CASRAADWGENTEAFF. CDR3 in DNA: TGTGCCAGCAGAGCAGCGGATTGGGGAGAAAACACTGAAGCTTTCTTT.

This clone occurred once. This chain connects TRBV18 to TRBJ2-7, with a possible D match to TRBD2 (6 bases). V was shortened by 5 bases and J by 0 bases, with 20 bases between the two germline ends. Germline V CDR1 and CDR2: KGHSH, LQKENI. This CDR3 has 17 residues. CDR3 loop: CASSSSRGGQSSYEQYF. The CDR3 DNA is TGTGCCAGCTCATCTAGTAGAGGAGGGCAGTCCTCCTACGAGCAGTACTTC. Filled out from reference TRBV18 and TRBJ2-7, the complete variable domain reads NAGVMQNPRHLVRRRGQEARLRCSPMKGHSHVYWYRQLPEEGLKFMVYLQKENIIDESGMPKERFSAEFPKEGPSILRIQQVVRGDSAAYFCASSSSRGGQSSYEQYFGPGTRLTVT.

V gene TRBV27 combines with J gene TRBJ1-6; TRBD1 matches at 11 bases. This CDR3 has 16 residues. The junction had 6 bases not matched to a gene; V was cut back by 2 bases and J by 9 bases. Germline CDR1 reads MNHEY; CDR2 reads SMNVEV (reference sequence). The CDR3 coding sequence is TGTGCCAGCAGTTTAACGGGACAGGGGGTTGGTTCACCCCTCCACTTT. Encoded protein: CASSLTGQGVGSPLHF.

This chain joins TRBV27 and TRBJ2-7; D is perhaps TRBD2 (6 bases). Germline V CDR1 and CDR2: MNHEY, SMNVEV (reference sequence). This CDR3 comprises 14 residues. V was cut by 5 bases and J by 4 bases, with 15 bases left in between. The CDR3 sequence is CASSNFGGAYEQYF. The CDR3 region has the DNA TGTGCCAGCAGTAACTTCGGAGGGGCTTACGAGCAGTACTTC.

CDR3: CASSGWGEQFF. The CDR3 DNA reads TGCGCCAGCAGCGGGTGGGGTGAGCAGTTCTTC. V and J are TRBV4-3 and TRBJ2-1; no firm D call. The germline CDR1 and CDR2 sequences are LGHNA and YSLEER. The V gene lost 5 bases and the J gene lost 9 bases, with 8 bases spanning the gap. This CDR3 is 11 amino acids long.

The rearrangement uses TRBV5-1 and TRBJ2-1; D possibly matches TRBD1 or TRBD2 (5 bases each). The germline CDR1 and CDR2 sequences are SGHRS and YFSETQ. This CDR3 has 16 residues. Between the trimmed V and J ends, which lost 0 bases and 7 bases, there was a span of 17 bases. The CDR3 DNA is TGCGCCAGCAGCTTGGACACGGGGCTAGATAGTAATGAGCAGTTCTTC. It translates to CASSLDTGLDSNEQFF.

As regards this clone: The same CDR3 is also encoded by other DNA sequences in this sample. The chain employs TRBV2 and TRBJ2-7; no firm D call. The CDR3 is 12 residues long. Germline V gene sequence: CDR1 SNHLY, CDR2 FYNNEI. The V gene lost 5 bases and the J gene lost 4 bases, with 9 bases spanning the gap. DNA of the CDR3: TGTGCCAGCAGTATCCTAGTATACGAGCAGTACTTC. This codes for CASSILVYEQYF.

Turning to this clone: One base away lies a much larger clone, so this may be a sequencing read error. CDR3 region: CASSPGTGGYEQYF. The CDR3, as DNA: TGTGCCAGCAGCCCCGGGACAGGGGGCTACGAGCAGTACTTC. The chain employs TRBV7-6 and TRBJ2-7; 11 positions agree with TRBD1. V gave up 5 bases and J gave up 3 bases; unmatched junction bases: 3. The CDR3 has 14 residues. Germline V CDR1 and CDR2: SGHVS, FNYEAQ.

There are a few counts of this clone. The sample holds other DNA sequences that translate to the same CDR3. This chain links TRBV15 with TRBJ1-5; D not certain. The CDR3 runs to 14 residues. V lost 1 base, J lost 2 bases, and 6 bases lay in between. Germline V gene lookup returns CDR1 LNHNV and CDR2 YYDKDF (reference sequence). The CDR3 DNA reads as TGTGCCACCAGCAGAGTCACAGGCAATCAGCCCCAGCATTTT. It yields the protein CATSRVTGNQPQHF.

This clone has just one count. A junction end diverges from the germline sequence, so it may reflect a read error. J is TRBJ1-2 and V is TRBV7-7; unclear D gene. The germline V gene has CDR1 SSHAT and CDR2 FNYEAQ (reference sequence). CDR3 size: 16 residues. The CDR3 loop reads CASSPLPAGSNYGYTF. As DNA, the CDR3 is TGTGCTAGCAGCCCCTTGCCTGCCGGGTCTAACTATGGCTACACCTTC.

DNA of the CDR3: TGCGCCAGCAGCCAAGAAGGGGGACTAGCGGGGGGTCCGCAGTACTTC. This encodes CASSQEGGLAGGPQYF. The chain is built from TRBV4-1 and TRBJ2-7, with 15 bases lining up with TRBD2. V was clipped by 0 bases and J by 9 bases; unmatched bases: 6. The CDR3 totals 16 residues. CDR1 is MGHRA, CDR2 YSYEKL, per germline.

V is TRBV4-1 and J is TRBJ1-5; 8 bases map to TRBD1. Germline-derived CDR1 and CDR2 are MGHRA and YSYEKL. CDR3 length: 15 residues. V was clipped by 0 bases and J by 6 bases; unmatched bases: 4. In DNA form, the CDR3 reads TGCGCCAGCAGCCAAGAGGACAGGGATAGTCAGCCCCAGCATTTT. It is translated as CASSQEDRDSQPQHF.

This chain uses TRBV7-3 with TRBJ1-1, with TRBD1 as a possible D gene (6 bases). The CDR3 is 14 residues long. The V gene's germline CDR1 is SGHTA and CDR2 FQGTGA. V gave up 1 base and J gave up 3 bases, with 9 bases separating them. The CDR3 here is CASSLSGGHTEAFF. DNA for the CDR3: TGTGCCAGCAGCTTAAGTGGGGGGCACACTGAAGCTTTCTTT.

This chain uses TRBV13 with TRBJ2-7; TRBD2 matches at 9 bases. With V trimmed by 3 bases and J by 4 bases, 7 bases remained unmatched. Germline assignment: CDR1 PRHDT and CDR2 FYEKMQ (reference sequence). The CDR3 spans 15 residues. The CDR3 bases are TGTGCCAGCAGCTTCACGGGACTAGCCTCGTACGAGCAGTACTTC. This encodes CASSFTGLASYEQYF.

The chain recombines TRBV27 with TRBJ2-1; D not resolved. CDR3 length: 15 residues. The V and J ends lost 3 bases and 2 bases respectively, with 11 bases between them. Germline lookup yields CDR1 MNHEY and CDR2 SMNVEV (reference sequence). The CDR3 region has the DNA TGTGCCAGCAGTTTTACGGGCCCCGCCTACAATGAGCAGTTCTTC. The encoded protein is CASSFTGPAYNEQFF.

The rearrangement uses TRBV6-5 and TRBJ2-1; TRBD2 matches 11 bases. Trimming cost V 4 bases and J 5 bases; bases outside gene matches: 7. CDR3 length equals 16 residues. The V gene's germline CDR1 is MNHEY and CDR2 SVGAGI. CDR3 sequence: CASSSRGTSGDNEQFF. The DNA of the CDR3 is TGTGCCAGCAGTTCCCGCGGGACTAGCGGAGACAATGAGCAGTTCTTC.

As concerns this clone: In the same sample, other DNA sequences code for this CDR3. This chain uses TRBV30 with TRBJ2-1; no definite D call. Looked up from germline, CDR1 is GTSNPN and CDR2 is SVGIG (reference sequence). The CDR3 sequence is 13 residues long. The ends were cut back, 1 base at V and 0 bases at J, with 4 bases in the middle. The DNA of the CDR3 is TGTGCCTGGAGTGGGGACTCCTACAATGAGCAGTTCTTC. Translation: CAWSGDSYNEQFF.

This clone is a singleton in its sample. The V call is TRBV19, the J call TRBJ2-2; perhaps TRBD2 as D (5 bases). The V end was cut by 0 bases, the J end by 1 base, with 12 bases between. Per germline, CDR1 LNHDA and CDR2 SQIVND (reference sequence). The CDR3 has 17 amino acids. CDR3 region: CASSIDPRVENTGELFF. Here the CDR3 DNA reads TGTGCCAGTAGTATAGATCCGAGGGTGGAGAACACCGGGGAGCTGTTTTTT. Supplemented by reference TRBV19 and TRBJ2-2, the full variable domain reads DGGITQSPKYLFRKEGQNVTLSCEQNLNHDAMYWYRQDPGQGLRLIYYSQIVNDFQKGDIAEGYSVSREKKESFPLTVTSAQKNPTAFYLCASSIDPRVENTGELFFGEGSRLTVL.

The V gene is TRBV25-1, the J gene TRBJ1-2; weak D call: TRBD1 (6 bases). Trimming removed 4 bases at V and 5 bases at J, with 8 bases between. Germline values: CDR1 MGHDK, CDR2 SYGVNS. This CDR3 has 12 amino acids. In nucleotides, the CDR3 is TGTGCCAGCAGTGCGGGGGCTTATGGCTACACCTTC. Its translation is CASSAGAYGYTF.

The rearrangement joins TRBV4-1 to TRBJ2-7, with D uncertain. The germline V and J ends were trimmed by 3 bases and 3 bases, with 15 bases remaining between them. Germline CDR1 is MGHRA and CDR2 is YSYEKL. The CDR3 contains 15 residues. The CDR3 coding sequence is TGCGCCAGCAGCCAGACCGAAACCTCTGTCTACGAGCAGTACTTC. Its protein product is CASSQTETSVYEQYF.

The chain joins TRBV30 to TRBJ1-5; 7 bases line up with TRBD1. V was pared by 6 bases and J by 1 base, with 9 bases of the junction left unmatched. The CDR3 loop spans 15 amino acids. Germline V lookup: CDR1 GTSNPN, CDR2 SVGIG (reference sequence). CDR3 region: CACGEGAASNQPQHF. The CDR3 DNA sequence: TGTGCCTGCGGGGAGGGGGCCGCGAGCAATCAGCCCCAGCATTTT.